These 25 T cell receptor beta chains were sequenced from one sample in a study of beta chain features in type 1 diabetes. Their recognized antigens are unknown. Study outcomes and limitations: People with Type 1 diabetes carried modestly yet significantly shorter TCRB CDR3s in all four CD4+ subsets.

Expressed TCRB transcripts were sequenced after all isolated RNA was converted to cDNA. The data were produced by immunoSEQ multiplex PCR, yet TCRdb's version contains in-frame clones alone and is incomplete. Of roughly 700,000 clones in the sample, around an eighth were seen once. Material for sequencing was naive CD4+ T cells from blood. These receptors all come from a man aged 18 to 29 with type 1 diabetes.

A few counts support this clone. The gene calls are TRBV30 and TRBJ1-3, with D unresolved. The CDR3 loop spans 13 amino acids. The germline V gene has CDR1 GTSNPN and CDR2 SVGIG (reference sequence). Trimming cost V 7 bases and J 6 bases, with 16 bases left between them. The CDR3 protein is CASTRGSENTIYF. The CDR3 DNA reads as TGTGCCTCCACCAGAGGGTCCGAAAACACCATATATTTT.

This chain links TRBV18 with TRBJ2-7, with unresolved D. V was shortened by 6 bases and J by 1 base, with 13 bases between the two germline ends. Germline CDR1 reads KGHSH; CDR2 reads LQKENI. The CDR3 is 14 amino acids. CDR3 DNA: TGTGCCAGCTCCCCTCAGTTGAGTTCCTACGAGCAGTACTTC. It yields the protein CASSPQLSSYEQYF.

The V and J genes are TRBV11-1 and TRBJ1-2; D is unresolved. The germline V and J ends were trimmed by 1 base and 0 bases, with 6 bases remaining between them. CDR3 size: 14 residues. The germline V gene encodes CDR1 SGHAT and CDR2 FQDESV (reference sequence). CDR3 bases: TGTGCCAGCAGCTTAGTGGCGGCTAACTATGGCTACACCTTC. Amino acids: CASSLVAANYGYTF.

Comments on this clone: This sample includes further DNA sequences coding for the same CDR3. This chain links TRBV29-1 with TRBJ1-1; no definite D call. Germline V gene sequence: CDR1 SQVTM, CDR2 ANQGSEA. The CDR3 covers 13 residues. Trimming cost V 6 bases and J 0 bases, with 11 bases left between them. The CDR3 sequence is CSVGGRLNTEAFF. The CDR3 region has the DNA TGCAGCGTGGGAGGCAGATTGAACACTGAAGCTTTCTTT.

The table lists this clone with a few counts. J is TRBJ2-7 and V is TRBV28; D is ambiguous. The CDR3 spans 11 residues. Germline V gene lookup returns CDR1 MDHEN and CDR2 SYDVKM. V lost 8 bases to trimming and J lost 3 bases, with 8 bases between them. The DNA of the CDR3 is TGTGCCAGCCGGGTGGACTACGAGCAGTACTTC. It codes for CASRVDYEQYF.

This chain links TRBV5-1 with TRBJ2-3, with D maybe TRBD2 (6 bases). The CDR3 runs to 17 residues. The ends were cut back, 1 base at V and 2 bases at J, with 17 bases in the middle. Germline CDR1 is SGHRS and CDR2 is YFSETQ. The CDR3 DNA sequence: TGCGCCAGCAGCTTGTGGCGGGACGGCTCTGACACAGATACGCAGTATTTT. Protein product: CASSLWRDGSDTDTQYF.

This clone was detected a few times. This chain joins TRBV19 and TRBJ1-1; TRBD1 matches 7 bases. The CDR3 totals 16 residues. Germline V gives CDR1 LNHDA, CDR2 SQIVND (reference sequence). V was clipped by 5 bases and J by 6 bases; unmatched bases: 15. CDR3 DNA sequence: TGTGCCAGTAGTGTCCGGGACAGTTTTATTGGAGCTGAAGCTTTCTTT. Encoded protein: CASSVRDSFIGAEAFF.

This clone has a handful of counts. The rearrangement links TRBV30 to TRBJ2-7; no clear D gene. Germline V gene sequence: CDR1 GTSNPN, CDR2 SVGIG (reference sequence). CDR3 size: 13 residues. The V end lost 0 bases, the J end lost 1 base, and 7 bases lay between the germline ends. The DNA for the CDR3 is TGTGCCTGGAGTGTACTGGGGTCCTACGAGCAGTACTTC. As protein: CAWSVLGSYEQYF.

A few counts support this clone. This chain joins TRBV4-1 and TRBJ2-3; a possible D gene is TRBD2 (5 bases). Germline V lookup: CDR1 MGHRA, CDR2 YSYEKL. The CDR3 extends over 17 amino acids. Between the trimmed V and J ends, which lost 0 bases and 1 base, there was a span of 14 bases. CDR3 amino acids: CASSQDRDDTGTDTQYF. The CDR3 region has the DNA TGCGCCAGCAGCCAAGATCGGGATGACACCGGCACAGATACGCAGTATTTT.

The genes are TRBV7-9 and TRBJ2-7; no clear D. The CDR3 is 11 residues long. CDR1 and CDR2 from the germline V gene are SEHNR and FQNEAQ (reference sequence). The V and J ends lost 5 bases and 8 bases respectively, with 10 bases between them. The CDR3 reads CASSPKDQQYF. The CDR3, as DNA: TGTGCCAGCAGCCCCAAGGATCAGCAGTACTTC.

This clone appeared a few times. The same CDR3 is also encoded by other DNA sequences in this sample. This sequence joins TRBV5-1 and TRBJ2-1; tentative D call: TRBD2 (5 bases). The CDR3 totals 15 residues. Germline assignment: CDR1 SGHRS and CDR2 YFSETQ. The ends were cut back, 7 bases at V and 0 bases at J, with 14 bases in the middle. CDR3 coding DNA: TGCGCCAGCTCACTTACGGGAAGCTCCTACAATGAGCAGTTCTTC. Translating gives CASSLTGSSYNEQFF. The variable domain in full, with the rest retrieved from reference TRBV5-1 and TRBJ2-1, is KAGVTQTPRYLIKTRGQQVTLSCSPISGHRSVSWYQQTPGQGLQFLFEYFSETQRNKGNFPGRFSGRQFSNSRSEMNVSTLELGDSALYLCASSLTGSSYNEQFFGPGTRLTVL.

This clone came up a few times. The gene calls are TRBV2 and TRBJ1-4; D call uncertain. CDR1 and CDR2 from the germline V gene are SNHLY and FYNNEI. The CDR3 is 11 amino acids. Trimming shortened V by 7 bases and J by 8 bases, and 8 bases separated the two germline ends. In DNA, the CDR3 is TGTGCCAGCACGGACCTAGAAAAACTGTTTTTT. Its translation is CASTDLEKLFF.

On this clone: The sample carries other DNA sequences with the same CDR3. The CDR3 spells CASSLGQGNQPQHF. For the CDR3, the DNA is TGTGCCAGCAGTCTGGGACAGGGCAATCAGCCCCAGCATTTT. The chain has TRBV6-5 and TRBJ1-5; TRBD1 aligns across 8 bases. CDR1 MNHEY and CDR2 SVGAGI come from the germline V gene. The CDR3 contains 14 residues. Trimming removed 5 bases from V and 2 bases from J; junction bases left unmatched: 2.

As regards this clone: Other DNA sequences in the same sample also yield this CDR3. The rearrangement joins TRBV28 to TRBJ2-3; tentatively, D is TRBD1 or TRBD2 (5 bases each). Trimming left V 5 bases short and J 8 bases short, with 20 bases between. The CDR3 is made up of 15 amino acids. Germline V gives CDR1 MDHEN, CDR2 SYDVKM. Written as DNA, the CDR3 is TGTGCCAGCAGTCCCCTCGGTAGCCGGGGCGGTACGCAGTATTTT. It translates to CASSPLGSRGGTQYF.

The chain employs TRBV5-1 and TRBJ1-1; 7 nucleotides align to TRBD1. Germline CDR1 reads SGHRS; CDR2 reads YFSETQ. Trimming cost V 2 bases and J 6 bases; bases outside gene matches: 7. CDR3 size: 14 residues. CDR3 sequence: CASSLLTGVPEAFF. CDR3 bases: TGCGCCAGCAGCTTACTTACAGGGGTCCCTGAAGCTTTCTTT.

The table lists this clone with a few counts. The CDR3 is CASSLEGAKGQPQHF. CDR3 bases: TGCGCCAGCAGCTTGGAGGGGGCTAAGGGGCAGCCCCAGCATTTT. J is TRBJ1-5 and V is TRBV5-1; 7 nucleotides line up with TRBD1. This CDR3 has 15 residues. J gave up 7 bases and V 0 bases, and 7 bases lay outside the gene matches. Germline CDR1 SGHRS, CDR2 YFSETQ.

In this sample, this clone turned up a few times. The rearrangement links TRBV14 to TRBJ1-3, with unresolved D. The V end lost 4 bases, the J end lost 5 bases, and 6 bases lay between the germline ends. This CDR3 has 12 amino acids. CDR1 is SGHDN and CDR2 is FVKESK in the germline V gene. CDR3 DNA sequence: TGTGCCAGCAGCCCTTCTCGAAACACCATATATTTT. It specifies CASSPSRNTIYF.

The rearrangement uses TRBV4-1 and TRBJ2-7, with 8 bases aligning to TRBD2. Germline V gene data show CDR1 as MGHRA and CDR2 as YSYEKL. V shed 4 bases and J 7 bases; nucleotides not matched to a gene: 12. The CDR3 consists of 15 residues. The CDR3 DNA reads TGCGCCAGCAGCCGGTCAAGCCTCACTAGCGGAGAGCAGTACTTC. As protein: CASSRSSLTSGEQYF.

The J gene is TRBJ1-2, the V gene TRBV7-9, with D tentatively TRBD1 (6 bases). This CDR3 region has 15 residues. Germline V lookup: CDR1 SEHNR, CDR2 FQNEAQ (reference sequence). The V end was cut by 4 bases, the J end by 4 bases, with 16 bases between. DNA of the CDR3: TGTGCCAGCAGCTCCACAGGGCACGGGGGCTATGGCTACACCTTC. It yields the protein CASSSTGHGGYGYTF.

This clone was picked up a small number of times. The chain employs TRBV18 and TRBJ1-5; D not certain. CDR3 length: 14 residues. CDR1 is KGHSH, CDR2 LQKENI, per germline. The V end was cut by 3 bases, the J end by 2 bases, with 8 bases between. The CDR3 nucleotides read TGTGCCAGCTCACCGGGGAGGGGCAATCAGCCCCAGCATTTT. Translated: CASSPGRGNQPQHF.

This clone was seen more than once but under ten times. The chain recombines TRBV7-9 with TRBJ1-1; D gene ambiguous. This CDR3 has 14 amino acids. V was clipped by 5 bases and J by 3 bases, with 13 bases between them. CDR1 SEHNR and CDR2 FQNEAQ come from the germline V gene (reference sequence). This chain's CDR3 is CASSPGMEDTEAFF. CDR3 bases: TGTGCCAGCAGCCCCGGGATGGAGGACACTGAAGCTTTCTTT.

This clone was picked up a small number of times. This sequence joins TRBV15 and TRBJ1-4; possible D gene TRBD1, 5 bases. The CDR3 has 15 residues. CDR1 LNHNV and CDR2 YYDKDF come from the germline V gene (reference sequence). Trimming took off 7 bases at V and 3 bases at J, with 15 bases between the two ends. The CDR3 sequence: CATTPRGGANEKLFF. The DNA of the CDR3 is TGTGCCACCACCCCCCGGGGGGGAGCTAATGAAAAACTGTTTTTT.

In its sample, this clone was seen many times. The chain recombines TRBV30 with TRBJ2-5; 12 bases match TRBD2. CDR3 length: 17 amino acids. J was trimmed by 1 base and V by 0 bases; bases with no gene match: 6. CDR1 GTSNPN and CDR2 SVGIG come from the germline V gene (reference sequence). The CDR3 is CAWSVRRTSGAQETQYF. In DNA form, the CDR3 reads TGTGCCTGGAGTGTACGTCGGACTAGCGGGGCCCAAGAGACCCAGTACTTC.

Only a few counts were recorded for this clone. The chain has TRBV14 and TRBJ1-5, with D perhaps TRBD1 (6 bases). Germline CDR1 reads SGHDN; CDR2 reads FVKESK. CDR3 length: 14 residues. Trimming took off 6 bases at V and 6 bases at J, with 15 bases between the two ends. The CDR3 loop is CASRSQGSSQPQHF. The CDR3, as DNA: TGTGCCAGCAGATCTCAGGGGTCCAGTCAGCCCCAGCATTTT.

This clone was seen only a few times. V is TRBV18 and J is TRBJ1-1; D remains ambiguous. CDR1 is KGHSH, CDR2 LQKENI, per germline. CDR3 length: 15 amino acids. The germline V and J ends were trimmed by 3 bases and 1 base, with 12 bases remaining between them. CDR3 nucleotides: TGTGCCAGCTCACCCCTCGGAGAGGCGAACACTGAAGCTTTCTTT. Amino acid sequence: CASSPLGEANTEAFF.